The 30 T cell receptor beta chains below were found in one sample sequenced in a study of a mutant IDH1 vaccine in newly diagnosed glioma. Time point indicated: baseline, week 1 (first vaccination visit). Stated treatment: pre-vaccination baseline after standard-of-care therapy. TCRdb keeps only in-frame clones here, not all; method: immunoSEQ multiplex PCR. The data contain fewer than 85,000 clones, approximately 86% of them singletons. The sequencing here drew on PBMCs, taken from a glioma patient treated with radiotherapy, temozolomide or both. The receptors here all came from a man aged 30 to 45 with glioma.

The genes are TRBV7-8 and TRBJ1-2; TRBD1 might be the D (6 bases). CDR1 and CDR2 from the germline V gene are SGHVS and FQNEAQ. The CDR3 has 18 amino acids. Trimming cost V 1 base and J 3 bases, with 21 bases left between them. CDR3 in DNA: TGTGCCAGCAGCTTAGGGTTTTGGGGGGCCTTCTACTACTATGGCTACACCTTC. Its protein is CASSLGFWGAFYYYGYTF.

CDR3 protein: CASSLAGRSYNEQFF. The DNA for the CDR3 is TGTGCCAGCAGCTTGGCGGGGAGGTCCTACAATGAGCAGTTCTTC. The rearrangement joins TRBV5-8 to TRBJ2-1; D is possibly TRBD2 (6 bases). CDR1 is SGHTS, CDR2 YDEGEE, per germline. Trimming stripped 0 bases from V and 1 base from J, with 8 bases between. This CDR3 is built from 15 residues.

This rearrangement joins TRBV13 to TRBJ2-7, with D unresolved. The CDR3 contains 14 residues. V was cut by 5 bases and J by 0 bases, with 11 bases left in between. In germline, CDR1 is PRHDT, CDR2 FYEKMQ (reference sequence). CDR3 in DNA: TGTGCCAGCAGCCGAACCCGGATCTCCTACGAGCAGTACTTC. It yields the protein CASSRTRISYEQYF.

The chain combines TRBV6-6 with TRBJ2-1, with 8 bases aligning to TRBD2. Losses at the gene ends were 7 bases for V and 1 base for J; bases not matched to a gene: 3. Germline loops: CDR1 MNHNY, CDR2 SVGAGI (reference sequence). The CDR3 has 14 amino acids. This CDR3 is CASISGGSYNEQFF. The CDR3 nucleotides are TGTGCCAGCATAAGCGGGGGATCCTACAATGAGCAGTTCTTC.

The V and J genes are TRBV5-4 and TRBJ1-1, with D perhaps TRBD1 (5 bases). The germline V and J ends were trimmed by 4 bases and 1 base, with 8 bases remaining between them. The CDR3 is made up of 13 amino acids. CDR1 is SGHNT and CDR2 is YYREEE in the germline V gene (reference sequence). For the CDR3, the DNA is TGTGCCAGCAGCGATACAGGGAACACTGAAGCTTTCTTT. Encoded protein: CASSDTGNTEAFF.

This clone was observed once. This same CDR3 is encoded by further DNA sequences in the sample. The chain couples TRBV6-5 to TRBJ1-1; 7 bases are a match to TRBD1. The CDR3 runs 12 residues. CDR1 and CDR2 from the germline V gene are MNHEY and SVGAGI. The CDR3 region is CASGGGSTEAFF. The CDR3, as DNA: TGTGCTTCAGGGGGGGGTAGCACCGAAGCTTTCTTT.

V gene TRBV15 combines with J gene TRBJ2-1; 10 bases match TRBD1. Germline assignment: CDR1 LNHNV and CDR2 YYDKDF (reference sequence). The CDR3 spans 17 residues. V was pared by 1 base and J by 8 bases, with 11 bases of the junction left unmatched. Here the CDR3 DNA reads TGTGCCACCAGCAGAGCGGCTTGGGACAGGGGACGTCATGAGCAGTTCTTC. It is translated as CATSRAAWDRGRHEQFF. Drawing the rest from reference TRBV15 and TRBJ2-1, the complete variable domain is DAMVIQNPRYQVTQFGKPVTLSCSQTLNHNVMYWYQQKSSQAPKLLFHYYDKDFNNEADTPDNFQSRRPNTSFCFLDIRSPGLGDTAMYLCATSRAAWDRGRHEQFFGPGTRLTVL.

V and J are TRBV19 and TRBJ1-1; the D is unclear. Germline V gene lookup returns CDR1 LNHDA and CDR2 SQIVND (reference sequence). Trimming removed 3 bases at V and 1 base at J, with 6 bases between. This CDR3 has 13 amino acids. The CDR3 nucleotides read TGTGCCAGTAGTATGTGGGGGAACACTGAAGCTTTCTTT. As protein: CASSMWGNTEAFF. Full variable domain (rest looked up from reference TRBV19 and TRBJ1-1): DGGITQSPKYLFRKEGQNVTLSCEQNLNHDAMYWYRQDPGQGLRLIYYSQIVNDFQKGDIAEGYSVSREKKESFPLTVTSAQKNPTAFYLCASSMWGNTEAFFGQGTRLTVV.

The chain links TRBV5-1 to TRBJ2-5; D is tentatively TRBD1 or TRBD2 (5 bases each). V dropped 0 bases and J dropped 3 bases, with 12 bases sitting between them. The CDR3 is made up of 15 amino acids. The V gene's germline CDR1 is SGHRS and CDR2 YFSETQ. CDR3 in DNA: TGCGCCAGCAGCTTGGCCTGGGGGATGGAAGAGACCCAGTACTTC. Amino acid sequence: CASSLAWGMEETQYF.

Points on this clone: One end of the junction does not line up with germline, which may come from a read error. The CDR3 is CASSPGGDAEELFF. The CDR3 region has the DNA TGTGCCAGCTCACCGGGGGGAGATGCTGAAGAACTGTTTTTT. The chain carries TRBV18 and TRBJ1-4; weak D call: TRBD1 (5 bases). This CDR3 has 14 amino acids. The V gene's germline CDR1 is KGHSH and CDR2 LQKENI.

The rearrangement uses TRBV6-5 and TRBJ2-3; no clear D gene. The germline gives CDR1 MNHEY, CDR2 SVGAGI. V was pared by 5 bases and J by 4 bases, with 13 bases between. This CDR3 region has 14 residues. The CDR3 here is CASSKTTSADTQYF. The DNA for the CDR3 is TGTGCCAGCAGTAAAACCACTTCTGCAGATACGCAGTATTTT.

The sample holds one count of this clone. This sequence joins TRBV13 and TRBJ2-1; 9 positions agree with TRBD2. Germline lookup yields CDR1 PRHDT and CDR2 FYEKMQ (reference sequence). The ends lost 5 bases at V and 5 bases at J; junction bases unmatched: 7. CDR3 size: 15 residues. This CDR3 reads CASSPGTSKNNEQFF. For the CDR3, the DNA is TGTGCCAGCAGCCCGGGGACTAGCAAGAACAATGAGCAGTTCTTC.

This clone was seen a few times. This chain joins TRBV6-6 and TRBJ1-1, with D tentatively TRBD1 (5 bases). V was shortened by 6 bases and J by 4 bases, with 15 bases between the two germline ends. Germline CDR1 MNHNY, CDR2 SVGAGI (reference sequence). This CDR3 region has 14 residues. CDR3 loop: CASRLTGTATEAFF. Written as DNA, the CDR3 is TGTGCCAGCAGGCTCACAGGTACGGCCACTGAAGCTTTCTTT.

The chain uses TRBV6-1 and TRBJ2-3; the match to TRBD1 covers 7 bases. Germline V gives CDR1 MNHNS, CDR2 SASEGT. The length of the CDR3 is 14 residues. Trimming at V came to 6 bases and at J to 3 bases, leaving 6 bases not matched to a gene. This CDR3 reads CASRSGGGTDTQYF. The CDR3 DNA reads as TGTGCCAGCAGGTCAGGGGGTGGAACAGATACGCAGTATTTT.

The rearrangement joins TRBV13 to TRBJ2-5, with D perhaps assigned TRBD1 or TRBD2 (5 bases each). Trimming stripped 2 bases from V and 5 bases from J, with 12 bases between. Germline V gene sequence: CDR1 PRHDT, CDR2 FYEKMQ (reference sequence). The CDR3 sequence is 14 residues long. The DNA for the CDR3 is TGTGCCAGCAGCTTACGAGGGGCGGTGGAGACCCAGTACTTC. Translated, it gives CASSLRGAVETQYF.

The rearrangement links TRBV30 to TRBJ1-2; no firm D call. The V gene's germline CDR1 is GTSNPN and CDR2 SVGIG (reference sequence). The CDR3 length is 13 residues. Trimming left V 2 bases short and J 8 bases short, with 15 bases between. Here the CDR3 DNA reads TGTGCCTGGAGTCAAAGGACCGATTTAGGCTACACCTTC. Amino acid sequence: CAWSQRTDLGYTF.

The count of this clone is one. The chain carries TRBV6-6 and TRBJ1-4, with 9 nucleotides matching TRBD1. Trimming removed 2 bases from V and 7 bases from J; junction bases left unmatched: 2. This CDR3 is 14 amino acids long. CDR1 and CDR2 from the germline V gene are MNHNY and SVGAGI (reference sequence). The CDR3 loop reads CASSYDRGGEKLFF. The CDR3 DNA reads as TGTGCCAGCAGTTACGACAGGGGGGGTGAAAAACTGTTTTTT.

Concerning this clone itself: One end of the junction is discordant with germline, which a read error may explain. Within the sample, other DNA sequences also encode this same CDR3. The V call is TRBV6-5, the J call TRBJ1-5; D gene unclear. Germline lookup yields CDR1 MNHEY and CDR2 SVGAGI. The CDR3 covers 15 residues. CDR3 sequence: CASSETPYSNQPQHF. In DNA, the CDR3 is TGTGCCAGCAGCGAGACACCGTATAGCAATCAGCCTCAGCATTTT.

J is TRBJ1-6 and V is TRBV7-9; D uncertain. This CDR3 region has 15 residues. Trimming cost V 4 bases and J 9 bases, with 16 bases left between them. CDR1 and CDR2 from the germline V gene are SEHNR and FQNEAQ (reference sequence). The CDR3 bases are TGTGCCAGCAGCTCCCACGTCATCTCCTTTTCACCCCTCCACTTT. This sequence encodes CASSSHVISFSPLHF.

The chain uses TRBV4-1 and TRBJ2-7, with 7 bases matching TRBD1. With V trimmed by 0 bases and J by 9 bases, 11 bases remained unmatched. Germline-derived CDR1 and CDR2 are MGHRA and YSYEKL. The CDR3 spans 15 residues. The CDR3 protein is CASSQDRTGAEGQYF. CDR3 in DNA: TGCGCCAGCAGCCAAGATCGAACAGGGGCTGAGGGGCAGTACTTC.

This clone was seen more than once but under ten times. The rearrangement joins TRBV14 to TRBJ1-1; D gene uncertain. The CDR3 totals 11 residues. Germline V gene data show CDR1 as SGHDN and CDR2 as FVKESK. The V and J ends lost 3 bases and 11 bases respectively, with 10 bases between them. The CDR3: CASSHRDSAFF. The CDR3 DNA follows: TGTGCCAGCAGCCACCGGGATAGTGCTTTCTTT.

The chain employs TRBV18 and TRBJ2-3, with a possible D match to TRBD1 (5 bases). The germline V gene has CDR1 KGHSH and CDR2 LQKENI. The length of the CDR3 is 13 residues. V was clipped by 3 bases and J by 4 bases, with 8 bases between them. CDR3 amino acids: CASSPQGSDTQYF. The CDR3 nucleotides read TGTGCCAGCTCACCGCAGGGCTCAGATACGCAGTATTTT. The entire variable domain, with the rest obtained from reference TRBV18 and TRBJ2-3, is as follows: NAGVMQNPRHLVRRRGQEARLRCSPMKGHSHVYWYRQLPEEGLKFMVYLQKENIIDESGMPKERFSAEFPKEGPSILRIQQVVRGDSAAYFCASSPQGSDTQYFGPGTRLTVL.

This chain links TRBV6-5 with TRBJ2-7; TRBD2 matches 9 bases. Germline V CDR1 and CDR2: MNHEY, SVGAGI. The CDR3 is made up of 15 amino acids. V trimming: 0 bases; J trimming: 2 bases; junction bases outside the gene matches: 2. The chain's CDR3 is CASSYSASGAYEQYF. For the CDR3, the DNA is TGTGCCAGCAGTTACTCCGCTAGCGGGGCCTACGAGCAGTACTTC.

The chain joins TRBV9 to TRBJ2-7; 7 bases match TRBD2. The CDR3 has 17 amino acids. From germline, CDR1 is SGDLS and CDR2 YYNGEE. With 4 bases clipped from V and 5 bases from J, the junction kept 18 bases outside the gene matches. For the CDR3, the DNA is TGTGCCAGCAGCCCAGAGGGTAGGGAGGGTCTGTTCGACGAGCAGTACTTC. Translated, it gives CASSPEGREGLFDEQYF.

CDR3 coding DNA: TGTGCCAGCAGACAAACAGGGACCCAAGAGACCCAGTACTTC. This translates into CASRQTGTQETQYF. The genes are TRBV6-1 and TRBJ2-5; possible D gene TRBD1, 6 bases. The CDR3 covers 14 residues. Trimming removed 6 bases from V and 1 base from J, with 12 bases in between. Germline V gene data show CDR1 as MNHNS and CDR2 as SASEGT.

The chain uses TRBV4-1 and TRBJ1-2; TRBD1 aligns across 9 bases. The germline gives CDR1 MGHRA, CDR2 YSYEKL. The CDR3 is 15 residues long. The trim removed 1 base at V and 4 bases at J, leaving 4 bases unmatched. The CDR3 DNA is TGCGCCAGCAGCCAAGGACAGGGGGGCCCCTATGGCTACACCTTC. Amino acids: CASSQGQGGPYGYTF.

This clone occurred a few times. The chain is built from TRBV5-6 and TRBJ1-1; D is unresolved. The CDR3 consists of 15 residues. Per the germline V gene, CDR1 is SGHDT and CDR2 is YYEEEE. V gave up 2 bases and J gave up 0 bases, with 11 bases separating them. CDR3 in amino acids: CASSFLGGMNTEAFF. In DNA, the CDR3 is TGTGCCAGCAGCTTTTTGGGAGGAATGAACACTGAAGCTTTCTTT.

The chain employs TRBV5-1 and TRBJ1-3; 8 nucleotides align to TRBD1. The CDR3 has 16 residues. Per the germline V gene, CDR1 is SGHRS and CDR2 is YFSETQ. Unmatched junction bases numbered 5, after V lost 3 bases and J lost 0 bases. The CDR3 DNA follows: TGCGCCAGCAGCTCTTCTGGACAGGGCTCTGGAAACACCATATATTTT. It is translated as CASSSSGQGSGNTIYF.

The chain couples TRBV2 to TRBJ2-5; the match to TRBD1 covers 7 bases. Germline CDR1 and CDR2: SNHLY and FYNNEI. J was trimmed by 2 bases and V by 3 bases; bases with no gene match: 6. The CDR3 consists of 15 residues. CDR3 coding DNA: TGTGCCAGCAGTGAGGCCGGGACAGTACAAGAGACCCAGTACTTC. Its translation is CASSEAGTVQETQYF.

The V gene is TRBV27, the J gene TRBJ1-6; D is undetermined. Deletions cut 4 bases from V and 8 bases from J, with 12 bases between. This CDR3 has 14 amino acids. Germline V lookup: CDR1 MNHEY, CDR2 SMNVEV (reference sequence). DNA of the CDR3: TGTGCCAGCAGTTATGACGATTTCTATTCACCCCTCCACTTT. Translated, it gives CASSYDDFYSPLHF.